This T cell receptor (beta chain) was documented in a study of shared clonotypes between healthy human individuals (dated by TCRdb to the early 2020s). About the full investigation: The cohort included three men and a couple of women between 18 and 49 years of age. For each donor, three plates each were used for CD4 naive and CD4 memory, two plates were used for CD8 naive, and one plate was used for CD8 memory. To estimate repertoire size and how much clonotype sharing occurs between individuals, the study deeply sequenced the blood TCR repertoires of about 5 healthy adults. Different laboratories and diverse techniques were used to prepare libraries and sequence TCR repertoires, to increase sequencing depth and limit assay-specific biases. Each donor's leukapheresis produced roughly between about 0.8 and 8.9 billion PBMCs.

General study outcomes and caveats: Naive subsets generally had larger estimated clonotype richness than memory subsets did. Compared with non-shared clonotypes, the clonotypes found in all four sorted-subset donors had higher generation probabilities. Because the study included a small number of donors, the genetic and exposure-history diversity represented was limited. Across four donors, roughly 5.1% of naive CD4, roughly 3.5% of naive CD8, 2% to 2.5% of memory CD4, and around 0.4% of memory CD8 clonotypes were shared. Sampling was restricted to blood, and TCR repertoires in tissue are likely to differ from TCR repertoires in blood. Based on pairwise subsampling, the degree of clonotype sharing among donors was expected to be affected by sequencing depth. Even with the large sequencing depth, rarefaction of the sorted-subset datasets indicated that sequencing was incomplete.

A distance of 11 bases separates the germline ends of V and J, which lose 2 bases and 0 bases respectively. The CDR1 and CDR2 encoded by the germline V gene are KGHSH and LQKENI. Taken from cysteine to phenylalanine, the CDR3 has 16 residues. Here the CDR3 DNA is all that survives: 48 bases in frame from base 1. A remark on this clone: No antigen is known for it. No clone much larger than this one lies a single base away; base qualities are absent.

CD8 naive samples were obtained by positive selection for CCR7 among CD45RO-negative cells, yielding a CD45RA+CCR7+ population from which TemRA cells were excluded. Healthy HIV-negative adults with no recently reported acute infections or vaccinations were included as donors. Every donor was a Caucasian adult living in Nashville, Tennessee, USA. After blood collection by leukapheresis, PBMCs were isolated using Ficoll-Histopaque density gradient centrifugation and then cryopreserved in the vapor phase of liquid nitrogen. Purity and quantity of every magnetically sorted T cell population were checked by analytical flow cytometry. Genomic DNA was isolated from each sorted fraction and quantified by UV absorbance on a Nanodrop 2000c. Using the deep immunoSEQ assay, TCR CDR3 regions were amplified from genomic DNA by multiplex PCR. Genomic DNA extracted from each cell subset was distributed evenly over all wells of several immunoSEQ 96-well plates, and each plate served as one replicate. For sorted subsets, approximately 200 ng of genomic DNA, equivalent to around 29,000 T cell genomes, went into each replicate PCR. The purified libraries were quantified using a Qubit 3.0 fluorometer, sized with a Bioanalyzer 2100, and then quantified again using the KAPA Library Quantification kit. Every immunoSEQ 96-well plate was sequenced on a separate single-read 150-cycle Illumina NextSeq 550 flow cell. As for the original processing: The immunoSEQ output contained only junctional sequences without quality scores, so filtering could not match that applied to full-length reads. To assign V/J genes and CDR3, sequences were annotated against IMGT germline references using PyIR, a Python wrapper for IgBLAST v1.9. Reads with weak V/J assignments (E-value above 1e-6), missing CDR3, stop codons, out-of-frame junctions, or ambiguous translated residues were removed. V3J clonotypes were defined by identical inferred V gene, J gene, and CDR3 amino acid sequence. Percentage overlap between repertoires was computed as shared unique clonotypes divided by the size of the smaller repertoire. Repertoire richness was assessed with RTK rarefaction, the Chao1 estimator, and Recon v2.1 estimates of unobserved clonotypes. Generation probabilities were computed with OLGA for all TCRbeta clonotypes obtained by the gDNA method from several donors. Drawn from immuneACCESS, this table holds only the in-frame rearrangements with V and J called that TCRdb kept. Clones are partly lost; checked studies trace under half to an unresolved V gene and leave the rest unexplained. The DNA gave D and trimming, while V, J and clone size come from that table. The sample table lists 2 million to 2.5 million clones, roughly 91% of them with a count of one. 1.5% to 2% of the sample belongs to the ten largest clones.

The source is a man aged 18-30 years in good health. Some clones in this sample may be carry-over from other donors' samples. The chain was built from TRBV18 and TRBJ1-3, with a tentative D gene TRBD1 over 6 matching bases. Sequenced sample: naive CD8+ T cells from PBMCs. The cell subset or site label, as the study defines it: CD45RA+CCR7+. The CDR3 here reads CASSPNRALSGNTIYF. The DNA reads as follows: TGTGCCAGCTCACCAAACAGGGCCCTCTCTGGAAACACCATATATTTT.